This T cell receptor (beta chain) was retrieved from a study of blood T cell repertoires in COVID-19. Study-wide context: Acute-phase and convalescent COVID-19 samples originated in the United States, Italy and Spain.

Method: immunoSEQ multiplex PCR; TCRdb's copy keeps in-frame clones and lacks some. The sample holds 150,000 to 200,000 clones, around 84% seen once. Followed over time, Seattle patients had been enrolled while infection was active. Trimming took off 2 bases at V and 4 bases at J, with 15 bases between the two ends. Germline CDR1 and CDR2: SGHKS and YYEKEE (reference sequence). The CDR3 covers 15 residues. The chain is built from TRBV5-5 and TRBJ1-2, with D perhaps matching TRBD1 (5 bases). Material: peripheral blood. This sequence was found in a woman aged 65 to 85 with COVID-19, enrolled during active disease. CDR3 protein: CASSFREGDGYGYTF. In DNA, the CDR3 is TGTGCCAGCAGCTTTCGAGAAGGGGATGGCTATGGCTACACCTTC.